This entry lists 5 T cell receptor beta chains sequenced from one sample in a study of cytomegalovirus exposure and HLA in healthy donors. A multiplex PCR was run with 60 Vbeta primers and 13 Jbeta primers. Using immunoSEQ multiplex PCR, the repertoire was profiled, and TCRdb retains in-frame clones only, with some absent. This table has about 200,000 clones, 79% appearing once. The sequencing input was PBMCs. These receptors all stem from a male donor in good health and CMV-seropositive.

The rearrangement joins TRBV18 to TRBJ1-3; 9 bases fit TRBD1. Germline V gives CDR1 KGHSH, CDR2 LQKENI. V shed 6 bases and J 0 bases; nucleotides not matched to a gene: 9. CDR3 length equals 17 residues. For the CDR3, the DNA is TGTGCCAGCTCGCCCAACGGACAGGGGAGCTCTGGAAACACCATATATTTT. Amino acid sequence: CASSPNGQGSSGNTIYF.

The chain carries TRBV27 and TRBJ2-1; 7 bases align to TRBD2. CDR1 and CDR2 (germline): MNHEY, SMNVEV (reference sequence). CDR3 length equals 14 residues. Trimming took 7 bases from V and 6 from J; bases not matched to a gene: 9. The CDR3 DNA follows: TGTGCCAGCACACAGCGGGGTTCGGTCAATGAGCAGTTCTTC. It is translated as CASTQRGSVNEQFF.

The gene calls are TRBV19 and TRBJ1-5; the D gene is possibly TRBD1 (5 bases). The CDR3 is 14 amino acids. Trimming removed 6 bases from V and 6 bases from J, with 15 bases in between. Germline V gene data show CDR1 as LNHDA and CDR2 as SQIVND (reference sequence). CDR3 in DNA: TGTGCCAGTAGCTTGGCAGGGATCGGTCAGCCCCAGCATTTT. Translation gives CASSLAGIGQPQHF.

The J gene is TRBJ2-7, the V gene TRBV7-2; 11 nucleotides match TRBD2. CDR3 size: 15 residues. The germline V gene has CDR1 SGHTA and CDR2 FQGNSA. With 3 bases clipped from V and 7 bases from J, the junction kept 8 bases outside the gene matches. The CDR3, as DNA: TGTGCCAGCAGCTTGAGTCTAGCGGGGGGTAGGGAGCAGTACTTC. Its protein is CASSLSLAGGREQYF.

V gene TRBV21-1 combines with J gene TRBJ2-7; whether TRBD1, the table's D call, matches the DNA was not checked. TRBV21-1 is a documented pseudogene. This CDR3 has 16 residues. Here the CDR3 reads CASSKGRTGSSYEQYF. In nucleotides, the CDR3 is TGTGCCAGCAGCAAAGGAAGAACAGGGTCAAGCTACGAGCAGTACTTC.